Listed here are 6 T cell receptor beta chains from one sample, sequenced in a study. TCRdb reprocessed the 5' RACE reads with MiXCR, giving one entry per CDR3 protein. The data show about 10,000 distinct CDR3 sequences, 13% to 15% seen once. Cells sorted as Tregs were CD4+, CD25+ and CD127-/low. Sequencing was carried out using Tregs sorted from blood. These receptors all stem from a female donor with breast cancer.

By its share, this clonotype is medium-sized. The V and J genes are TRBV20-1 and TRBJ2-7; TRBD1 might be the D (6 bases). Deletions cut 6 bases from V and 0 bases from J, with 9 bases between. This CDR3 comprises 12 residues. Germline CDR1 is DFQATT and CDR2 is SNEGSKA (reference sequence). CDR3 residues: CSARTDSYEQYF. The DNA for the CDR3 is TGCAGTGCCAGGACAGACTCCTACGAGCAGTACTTC.

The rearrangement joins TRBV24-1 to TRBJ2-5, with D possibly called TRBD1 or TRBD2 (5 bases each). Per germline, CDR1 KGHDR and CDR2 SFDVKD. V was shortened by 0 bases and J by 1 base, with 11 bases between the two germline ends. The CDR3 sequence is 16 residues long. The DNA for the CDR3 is TGTGCCACCAGTGATTTGGTCTTTGGGGGCCAAGAGACCCAGTACTTC. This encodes CATSDLVFGGQETQYF.

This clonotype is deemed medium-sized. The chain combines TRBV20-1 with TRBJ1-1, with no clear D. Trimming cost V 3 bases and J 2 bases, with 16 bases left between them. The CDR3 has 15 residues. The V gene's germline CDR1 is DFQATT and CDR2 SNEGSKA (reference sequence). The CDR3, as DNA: TGCAGTGCTAGGGATCCGTATAAAGCTAACACTGAAGCTTTCTTT. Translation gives CSARDPYKANTEAFF.

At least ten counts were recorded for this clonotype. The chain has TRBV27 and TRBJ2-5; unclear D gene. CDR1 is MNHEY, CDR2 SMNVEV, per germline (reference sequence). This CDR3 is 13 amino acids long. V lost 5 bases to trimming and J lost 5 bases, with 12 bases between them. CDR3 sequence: CASSRRASETQYF. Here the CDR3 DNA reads TGTGCCAGCAGTCGCCGGGCCTCGGAGACCCAGTACTTC.

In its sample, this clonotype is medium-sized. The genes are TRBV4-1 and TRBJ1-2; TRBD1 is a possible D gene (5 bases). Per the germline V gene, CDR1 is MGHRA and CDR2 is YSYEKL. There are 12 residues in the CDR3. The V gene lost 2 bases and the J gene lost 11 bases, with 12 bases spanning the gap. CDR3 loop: CASSQSQGGYTF. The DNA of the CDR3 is TGCGCCAGCAGCCAAAGTCAGGGCGGTTACACCTTC.

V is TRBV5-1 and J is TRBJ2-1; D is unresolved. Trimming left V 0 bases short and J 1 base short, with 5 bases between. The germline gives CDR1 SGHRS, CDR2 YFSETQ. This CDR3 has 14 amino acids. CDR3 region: CASSLGRSYNEQFF. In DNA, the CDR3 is TGCGCCAGCAGCTTGGGTCGGTCCTACAATGAGCAGTTCTTC. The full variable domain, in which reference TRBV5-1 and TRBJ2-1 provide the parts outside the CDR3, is KAGVTQTPRYLIKTRGQQVTLSCSPISGHRSVSWYQQTPGQGLQFLFEYFSETQRNKGNFPGRFSGRQFSNSRSEMNVSTLELGDSALYLCASSLGRSYNEQFFGPGTRLTVL.